Sequencing of this TCR beta chain was carried out in a study of shared clonotypes between healthy human individuals (dated by TCRdb to 2018 to 2020). About the full investigation: Three men and a couple of women, aged 18 to 49 years, made up the cohort. For each donor, CD4 naive and CD4 memory were each run on three plates, CD8 naive on two plates, and CD8 memory on one plate. Blood TCR repertoires of roughly five healthy adults were deeply sequenced to estimate repertoire size and the extent of clonotype sharing between individuals. To increase sequencing depth and limit assay-specific biases, TCR repertoire library preparation and sequencing were carried out by different laboratories using diverse techniques. Leukapheresis yielded between about 0.85 and 10 billion PBMCs per donor.

The CDR3 goes from the cysteine to the phenylalanine over 13 residues. The read is trimmed to its CDR3 DNA, 39 bases read in frame from base 1. The germline V gene sets CDR1 to SGHAT and CDR2 to FQNNGV. Broad study findings and their caveats: Even with the large sequencing depth, rarefaction of the sorted-subset datasets indicated that sequencing was incomplete. Sampling was restricted to blood, and TCR repertoires in tissues likely differ from the TCR repertoires found in blood. Estimated clonotype richness was generally larger for naive than for memory subsets. Based on pairwise subsampling, the degree of clonotype sharing among donors was expected to be affected by sequencing depth. Clonotypes shared by all four sorted-subset donors showed higher generation probabilities than non-shared clonotypes. Across four donors, around 5% of naive CD4, 3% to 4% of naive CD8, around 2.1% of memory CD4, and roughly 0.4% of memory CD8 clonotypes were shared. The small number of donors limited the genetic and exposure-history diversity represented.

Using the deep immunoSEQ assay, TCR CDR3 regions were amplified from genomic DNA by multiplex PCR. Extracted genomic DNA from each cell subset was spread evenly across all wells of several immunoSEQ 96-well plates, with each plate serving as a replicate. For sorted subsets, about 200 ng genomic DNA, equal to 30,000 or so T cell genomes, was loaded into each replicate PCR. The purified libraries were quantified using a Qubit 3.0 fluorometer, sized with a Bioanalyzer 2100, and then quantified again using the KAPA Library Quantification kit. Every immunoSEQ 96-well plate was sequenced on a dedicated single-read 150-cycle Illumina NextSeq 550 flow cell. As for the original processing: Because the immunoSEQ output held only junctional sequences and lacked quality scores, the filtering could not match the filtering applied to full-length reads. To assign V/J genes and CDR3, sequences were annotated against IMGT germline references using PyIR, a Python wrapper for IgBLAST v1.9. Reads were filtered out if the reads had weak V/J assignments (E-value above 1e-6), no CDR3, stop codons, out-of-frame junctions, or ambiguous translated residues. A V3J clonotype was defined by an identical inferred V gene, J gene, and CDR3 amino acid sequence. The percentage overlap between two repertoires was calculated by dividing the number of shared unique clonotypes by the size of the smaller repertoire. Repertoire richness was assessed with RTK rarefaction, the Chao1 estimator, and Recon v2.1 estimates of unobserved clonotypes. OLGA was used to compute generation probabilities for all TCRbeta clonotypes that the gDNA method yielded from a few donors. In its TCRdb copy, this immuneACCESS table keeps in-frame sequences only and misses some clones. Where compared with another copy, unresolved V genes explain less than half of these, and the others have no known cause. That table is the source of V, J and clone size, and D and trimming were worked out from the DNA. For this sample the table gives approximately 2.5 million clones, of which over 85% were detected only once. The ten top clones hold about 0.34% of the sample.

Regarding this clone: Its cognate antigen has yet to be identified. The junction differs from germline at one of its ends, possibly a read error. At the DNA level, this CDR3 is encoded by other sequences in the same sample as well.

The donors were healthy, HIV-negative adults with no recently reported acute infections or vaccinations. Every donor was a Caucasian adult living in Nashville, Tennessee, USA. Magnetic negative selection was used to enrich CD4+ T cells, after which naive cells were positively selected on CD45RA and the negative fraction became the memory subset. Blood was obtained by leukapheresis, after which PBMCs were separated by Ficoll-Histopaque density gradient centrifugation and cryopreserved in liquid nitrogen vapor phase. Analytical flow cytometry was used to check the purity and quantity of each magnetically sorted T cell population. Genomic DNA was isolated from each sorted fraction and quantified by UV absorbance on a Nanodrop 2000c.

The clonotype comes from a man younger than 30 in good health. Some clones in this sample may be carry-over from other donors' samples. Sequenced: naive CD4+ T cells from PBMCs. The cell subset or site label here, explained by the study, means: CD45RA+ positively selected. In this chain, TRBV11-2 is recombined with TRBJ1-1; a confident D gene designation cannot be given. The CDR3 here reads CASSRSVNTEAFF. The DNA reads as follows: TGTGCCAGCAGCCGGTCGGTGAACACTGAGGCTTTCTTT.